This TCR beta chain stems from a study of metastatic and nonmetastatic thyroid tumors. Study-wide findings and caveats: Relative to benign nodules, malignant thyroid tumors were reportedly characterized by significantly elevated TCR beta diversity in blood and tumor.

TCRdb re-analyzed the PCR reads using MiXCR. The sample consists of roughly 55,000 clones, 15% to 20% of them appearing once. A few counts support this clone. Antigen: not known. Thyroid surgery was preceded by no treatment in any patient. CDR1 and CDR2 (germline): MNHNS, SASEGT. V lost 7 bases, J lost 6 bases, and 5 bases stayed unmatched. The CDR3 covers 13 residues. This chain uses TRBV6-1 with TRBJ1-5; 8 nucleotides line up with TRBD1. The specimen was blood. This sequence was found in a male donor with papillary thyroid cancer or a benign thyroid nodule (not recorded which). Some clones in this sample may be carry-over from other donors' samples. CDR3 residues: CASNTQGGQPQHF. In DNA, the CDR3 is TGTGCCAGCAACACACAGGGGGGTCAGCCCCAGCATTTT.